The 29 T cell receptor beta chains listed next were all sequenced from one sample in a study of glioma-infiltrating T cells after dendritic cell vaccination. The data were produced by immunoSEQ multiplex PCR, yet TCRdb's version contains in-frame clones alone and is incomplete. Found here are 75,000 to 95,000 clones, about nine tenths of them singletons; the top ten hold more than 2%. Regarding time point: after dendritic cell vaccination, including at tumor progression/relapse. The source was blood, collected after dendritic cell vaccination. Source of these receptors: a human donor with glioblastoma.

This clone was found once. V is TRBV2 and J is TRBJ1-3; 7 bases line up with TRBD1. The V segment lost 6 bases and the J segment 4 bases; nucleotides outside the gene matches: 15. The germline CDR1 and CDR2 sequences are SNHLY and FYNNEI. This CDR3 has 17 residues. The CDR3 DNA follows: TGTGCCAGCAGGGGCATTCCGGGACAGCCTGCCGGAAACACCATATATTTT. This encodes CASRGIPGQPAGNTIYF. The full variable domain, in which reference TRBV2 and TRBJ1-3 provide the parts outside the CDR3, is EPEVTQTPSHQVTQMGQEVILRCVPISNHLYFYWYRQILGQKVEFLVSFYNNEISEKSEIFDDQFSVERPDGSNFTLKIRSTKLEDSAMYFCASRGIPGQPAGNTIYFGEGSWLTVV.

CDR3 loop: CASSQEGGSGGAKTQYF. CDR3 nucleotide sequence: TGCGCCAGCAGCCAAGAGGGAGGGAGCGGGGGGGCCAAGACCCAGTACTTC. This chain uses TRBV4-1 with TRBJ2-5; 10 nucleotides line up with TRBD2. J lost 6 bases, V lost 0 bases, and 10 bases had no gene match. The CDR3 has 17 amino acids. CDR1 and CDR2 (germline): MGHRA, YSYEKL.

This sequence joins TRBV5-4 and TRBJ2-5; 10 nucleotides line up with TRBD2. Germline lookup yields CDR1 SGHNT and CDR2 YYREEE (reference sequence). V was clipped by 1 base and J by 4 bases; unmatched bases: 7. CDR3 length: 16 residues. This CDR3 reads CASSLTSGAPAETQYF. In DNA form, the CDR3 reads TGTGCCAGCAGCTTGACTAGCGGGGCGCCGGCAGAGACCCAGTACTTC.

The sample holds a few counts of this clone. This chain uses TRBV5-1 with TRBJ2-1; tentative D call: TRBD2 (5 bases). This CDR3 is 14 amino acids long. CDR1 is SGHRS and CDR2 is YFSETQ in the germline V gene. Trimming removed 2 bases from V and 3 bases from J, with 9 bases in between. The CDR3 DNA follows: TGCGCCAGCAGCTTAGCGGCTAACTACAATGAGCAGTTCTTC. This translates into CASSLAANYNEQFF. Looking up the rest from reference TRBV5-1 and TRBJ2-1 gives the full variable domain: KAGVTQTPRYLIKTRGQQVTLSCSPISGHRSVSWYQQTPGQGLQFLFEYFSETQRNKGNFPGRFSGRQFSNSRSEMNVSTLELGDSALYLCASSLAANYNEQFFGPGTRLTVL.

There are a few counts of this clone. The chain joins TRBV10-3 to TRBJ2-7, with 7 bases that match TRBD2. Germline CDR1 ENHRY, CDR2 SYGVKD. This CDR3 comprises 15 residues. After removal of 3 bases from V and 2 bases from J, the junction contained 7 bases not matched to a gene. The CDR3 region is CAISEGERGPYEQYF. The DNA for the CDR3 is TGTGCCATCAGTGAAGGGGAGCGGGGCCCCTACGAGCAGTACTTC.

The genes are TRBV11-2 and TRBJ2-7; unclear D gene. V gave up 2 bases and J gave up 1 base, with 6 bases separating them. Per the germline V gene, CDR1 is SGHAT and CDR2 is FQNNGV. The CDR3 extends over 13 amino acids. The CDR3 sequence: CASSLTNSYEQYF. The CDR3 DNA follows: TGTGCCAGCAGCTTAACTAATTCCTACGAGCAGTACTTC.

The chain combines TRBV27 with TRBJ2-3; possible D gene TRBD1, 6 bases. The CDR3 sequence is 14 residues long. Per germline, CDR1 MNHEY and CDR2 SMNVEV (reference sequence). V lost 2 bases, J lost 2 bases, and 8 bases lay in between. DNA for the CDR3: TGTGCCAGCAGTTTAGGGGGACACACAGATACGCAGTATTTT. Translating gives CASSLGGHTDTQYF.

The V and J genes are TRBV10-3 and TRBJ2-3, with 7 bases lining up with TRBD2. Unmatched junction bases numbered 15, after V lost 7 bases and J lost 2 bases. The CDR3 totals 17 residues. The germline CDR1 and CDR2 sequences are ENHRY and SYGVKD. CDR3 DNA: TGTGCCATCAACGGAGGGGCGGGAGCTCCAACCACAGATACGCAGTATTTT. Residues: CAINGGAGAPTTDTQYF.

The V and J genes are TRBV5-4 and TRBJ2-5, with D hard to call. Near its end, the DNA agrees better with TRBJ2-7, so the J call may be wrong. This CDR3 region has 18 residues. Germline V gene sequence: CDR1 SGHNT, CDR2 YYREEE (reference sequence). This CDR3 is CASSSNRKRLPTSDEQYF. The CDR3 DNA follows: TGTGCCAGCAGCTCGAATAGAAAACGCCTTCCAACAAGCGACGAGCAGTACTTC.

The chain couples TRBV7-2 to TRBJ1-1, with D tentatively TRBD1 (6 bases). V lost 1 base to trimming and J lost 6 bases, with 12 bases between them. CDR3 length: 14 residues. Germline CDR1 SGHTA, CDR2 FQGNSA. The CDR3 nucleotides are TGTGCCAGCAGCTTAGAGGGGGGGCGGGCTGAAGCTTTCTTT. This encodes CASSLEGGRAEAFF. Drawing the rest from reference TRBV7-2 and TRBJ1-1, the complete variable domain is GAGVSQSPSNKVTEKGKDVELRCDPISGHTALYWYRQSLGQGLEFLIYFQGNSAPDKSGLPSDRFSAERTGGSVSTLTIQRTQQEDSAVYLCASSLEGGRAEAFFGQGTRLTVV.

This clone was counted once. The chain's CDR3 is CASSQRPGGARGYEQYF. The DNA of the CDR3 is TGTGCCAGCAGCCAACGCCCGGGGGGTGCAAGAGGGTACGAGCAGTACTTC. The genes are TRBV7-2 and TRBJ2-7; 7 positions agree with TRBD2. This CDR3 region has 17 residues. The V segment lost 5 bases and the J segment 4 bases; nucleotides outside the gene matches: 17. Germline V gives CDR1 SGHTA, CDR2 FQGNSA. The complete variable domain, with remaining parts taken from reference TRBV7-2 and TRBJ2-7, reads GAGVSQSPSNKVTEKGKDVELRCDPISGHTALYWYRQSLGQGLEFLIYFQGNSAPDKSGLPSDRFSAERTGGSVSTLTIQRTQQEDSAVYLCASSQRPGGARGYEQYFGPGTRLTVT.

V gene TRBV9 combines with J gene TRBJ2-7; 10 bases map to TRBD1. CDR3 length equals 14 residues. The ends lost 2 bases at V and 7 bases at J; junction bases unmatched: 6. Per germline, CDR1 SGDLS and CDR2 YYNGEE. The CDR3 coding sequence is TGTGCCAGCAGCGTGGGGGACAGGGGCGATGAGCAGTACTTC. It codes for CASSVGDRGDEQYF.

As DNA, the CDR3 is TGTGCCAGCAGCCCTCCAGGGTATCCAGATACGCAGTATTTT. Translating it yields CASSPPGYPDTQYF. The chain uses TRBV28 and TRBJ2-3, with D perhaps matching TRBD1 (5 bases). CDR1 and CDR2 from the germline V gene are MDHEN and SYDVKM. The CDR3 has 14 residues. V was clipped by 6 bases and J by 4 bases, with 14 bases between them.

This clone was observed a few times. V and J are TRBV4-3 and TRBJ1-4, with 7 bases fitting TRBD1. The CDR3 loop spans 15 amino acids. V lost 0 bases to trimming and J lost 13 bases; unmatched junction nucleotides: 11. The germline V gene has CDR1 LGHNA and CDR2 YSLEER. The CDR3, as DNA: TGCGCCAGCAGCCAAGATACGGGACAGAGGATAGGACTGTTTTTT. Encoded protein: CASSQDTGQRIGLFF.

The V and J genes are TRBV4-2 and TRBJ1-3; D not certain. This CDR3 is built from 16 residues. Trimming stripped 3 bases from V and 3 bases from J, with 15 bases between. Germline V lookup: CDR1 LGHNA, CDR2 YNFKEQ. DNA of the CDR3: TGTGCCAGCAGCCAGAATGGAGCGGACCTTGGAAACACCATATATTTT. Amino acid sequence: CASSQNGADLGNTIYF.

The V gene is TRBV9, the J gene TRBJ2-3, with 15 bases identical to TRBD2. The germline V gene encodes CDR1 SGDLS and CDR2 YYNGEE. Losses at the gene ends were 5 bases for V and 0 bases for J; bases not matched to a gene: 4. This CDR3 has 17 amino acids. DNA for the CDR3: TGTGCCAGCAGTGGGACTAGCGGGGGGCTAAGCACAGATACGCAGTATTTT. It specifies CASSGTSGGLSTDTQYF. Based on the CDR3 plus reference TRBV9 and TRBJ2-3, the full variable domain is DSGVTQTPKHLITATGQRVTLRCSPRSGDLSVYWYQQSLDQGLQFLIQYYNGEERAKGNILERFSAQQFPDLHSELNLSSLELGDSALYFCASSGTSGGLSTDTQYFGPGTRLTVL.

This sequence joins TRBV6-5 and TRBJ1-5; 9 bases agree with TRBD1. Germline CDR1 and CDR2: MNHEY and SVGAGI. J gave up 7 bases and V 1 base, and 8 bases lay outside the gene matches. The CDR3 spans 16 residues. For the CDR3, the DNA is TGTGCCAGCAGTTACTTGGGGGGGACAGGGAAACAGCCCCAGCATTTT. Translated, it gives CASSYLGGTGKQPQHF.

This clone has just a few counts. The V call is TRBV4-1, the J call TRBJ1-4; D gene unclear. Germline V lookup: CDR1 MGHRA, CDR2 YSYEKL. V was cut by 6 bases and J by 6 bases, with 23 bases left in between. This CDR3 contains 17 residues. CDR3 in DNA: TGCGCCAGCAGGCAGACCGAGGCCCCCCTCCGGGATGAAAAACTGTTTTTT. Its protein is CASRQTEAPLRDEKLFF.

The CDR3 coding sequence is TGTGCCAGCAGCCAGGACAGGGGGGATTCACCCCTCCACTTT. It yields the protein CASSQDRGDSPLHF. V usage is TRBV6-5 and J usage is TRBJ1-6, with TRBD1 matching 10 bases. The V and J ends lost 6 bases and 8 bases, in that order; junction bases with no gene match: 4. Germline CDR1 is MNHEY and CDR2 is SVGAGI. CDR3 length: 14 amino acids.

This clone is a singleton in its sample. The rearrangement links TRBV5-1 to TRBJ2-3; D gene ambiguous. The V end lost 3 bases, the J end lost 0 bases, and 11 bases lay between the germline ends. Germline CDR1 SGHRS, CDR2 YFSETQ. The CDR3 length is 15 residues. CDR3 nucleotides: TGCGCCAGCAGCTCAATCGCGGAAAGCACAGATACGCAGTATTTT. Encoded protein: CASSSIAESTDTQYF.

The rearrangement joins TRBV6-1 to TRBJ2-2; D perhaps matches TRBD1 (6 bases). Germline CDR1 MNHNS, CDR2 SASEGT. Trimming stripped 3 bases from V and 4 bases from J, with 12 bases between. The CDR3 covers 15 residues. The CDR3 region has the DNA TGTGCCAGCAGTGATGAGGGGGTGGGCACCGGGGAGCTGTTTTTT. Translation: CASSDEGVGTGELFF.

This chain links TRBV2 with TRBJ2-2; the D is unclear. CDR1 is SNHLY and CDR2 is FYNNEI in the germline V gene. Trimming pared 8 bases from V and 3 bases from J, leaving 13 bases between. The CDR3 runs to 14 residues. The CDR3 region is CASLPATYTGELFF. The CDR3 DNA follows: TGTGCCAGCCTTCCAGCGACGTACACCGGGGAGCTGTTTTTT.

This sequence joins TRBV11-2 and TRBJ1-2, with D perhaps matching TRBD1 (6 bases). The V gene's germline CDR1 is SGHAT and CDR2 FQNNGV. The CDR3 consists of 13 residues. With 5 bases removed from V and 4 bases from J, the gap between germline ends came to 11 bases. CDR3 amino acids: CASSPGTPYGYTF. Written as DNA, the CDR3 is TGTGCCAGCAGCCCCGGGACACCCTATGGCTACACCTTC.

There are a few counts of this clone. V and J are TRBV27 and TRBJ2-2; 7 bases agree with TRBD1. Losses at the gene ends were 7 bases for V and 7 bases for J; bases not matched to a gene: 15. The CDR3 consists of 16 residues. From germline, CDR1 is MNHEY and CDR2 SMNVEV (reference sequence). CDR3 protein: CASTAQGQLWSGELFF. DNA for the CDR3: TGTGCCAGCACGGCACAGGGGCAGCTTTGGAGCGGGGAGCTGTTTTTT.

The CDR3 is CASSSPPTVSYEQYF. The CDR3 region has the DNA TGTGCCAGCAGCTCCCCACCGACAGTCTCCTACGAGCAGTACTTC. The rearrangement links TRBV6-6 to TRBJ2-7; the D gene is possibly TRBD1 (5 bases). Germline-derived CDR1 and CDR2 are MNHNY and SVGAGI (reference sequence). The CDR3 covers 15 residues. Between the trimmed V and J ends, which lost 6 bases and 0 bases, there was a span of 15 bases.

V is TRBV5-1 and J is TRBJ2-3; D is possibly TRBD2 (6 bases). V lost 5 bases and J lost 1, with 8 bases in between. The CDR3 covers 13 residues. The germline V gene has CDR1 SGHRS and CDR2 YFSETQ. The CDR3 DNA reads TGCGCCAGCAGTATAGCGGGCACAGATACGCAGTATTTT. Translation gives CASSIAGTDTQYF.

The J gene is TRBJ2-1, the V gene TRBV7-8; 14 bases map to TRBD2. CDR3 length: 18 residues. J gave up 4 bases and V 4 bases, and 9 bases lay outside the gene matches. The germline V gene encodes CDR1 SGHVS and CDR2 FQNEAQ. CDR3 protein: CASSYGTSGSPFYNEQFF. The CDR3 DNA is TGTGCCAGCAGCTACGGGACTAGCGGGAGCCCTTTTTACAATGAGCAGTTCTTC.

The chain has TRBV6-5 and TRBJ2-3; the D gene is possibly TRBD2 (7 bases). V lost 5 bases to trimming and J lost 2 bases, with 14 bases between them. This CDR3 has 15 amino acids. CDR1 MNHEY and CDR2 SVGAGI come from the germline V gene. CDR3 loop: CASSPWGGTTDTQYF. The CDR3 DNA sequence: TGTGCCAGCAGTCCCTGGGGGGGCACCACAGATACGCAGTATTTT.

The J gene is TRBJ2-1, the V gene TRBV7-2, with D hard to call. CDR3 length: 13 residues. The V gene's germline CDR1 is SGHTA and CDR2 FQGNSA. Deletions cut 3 bases from V and 3 bases from J, with 6 bases between. The CDR3 loop reads CASSFPNYNEQFF. The CDR3 DNA reads TGTGCCAGCAGCTTTCCCAACTACAATGAGCAGTTCTTC.